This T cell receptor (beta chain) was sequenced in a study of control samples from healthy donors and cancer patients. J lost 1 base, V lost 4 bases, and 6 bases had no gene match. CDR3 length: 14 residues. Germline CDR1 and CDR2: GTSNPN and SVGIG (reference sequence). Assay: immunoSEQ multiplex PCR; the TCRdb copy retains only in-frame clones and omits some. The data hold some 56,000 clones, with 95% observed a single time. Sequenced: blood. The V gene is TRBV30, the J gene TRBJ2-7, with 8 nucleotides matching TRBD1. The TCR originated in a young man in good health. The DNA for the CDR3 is TGTGCCTGGAATCGACAGGGGAAATCCTACGAGCAGTACTTC. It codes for CAWNRQGKSYEQYF.